The 14 T cell receptor beta chains presented below share a single source sample, sequenced in a study of cytomegalovirus exposure and HLA in healthy donors. This PCR relied on a set of 60 Vbeta primers and 13 Jbeta primers. Some clones are missing from TCRdb's copy, which holds only in-frame ones; the method was immunoSEQ multiplex PCR. In the table there are about 180,000 clones, around four fifths of which are singletons. The source material was PBMCs. These receptors originate from a man under 40 in good health and CMV-seronegative.

This chain joins TRBV4-1 and TRBJ2-2; TRBD1 is a possible D gene (7 bases). The CDR3 extends over 17 amino acids. V was shortened by 4 bases and J by 1 base, with 16 bases between the two germline ends. CDR1 is MGHRA, CDR2 YSYEKL, per germline. Here the CDR3 DNA reads TGCGCCAGCAGCCCTCAGGGGGGCGTCGAGAACACCGGGGAGCTGTTTTTT. Translation gives CASSPQGGVENTGELFF.

V and J are TRBV30 and TRBJ2-4; weak D call: TRBD1 (5 bases). Germline V gene sequence: CDR1 GTSNPN, CDR2 SVGIG (reference sequence). Trimming took 3 bases from V and 5 from J, leaving 8 bases between them. The CDR3 contains 12 residues. Written as DNA, the CDR3 is TGTGCCTGGAGAGAACAGGAAAACATTCAGTACTTC. Its translation is CAWREQENIQYF.

This chain links TRBV10-2 with TRBJ2-6; D might be TRBD2 (5 bases). The germline CDR1 and CDR2 sequences are WSHSY and SAAADI. The CDR3 spans 15 residues. V gave up 6 bases and J gave up 0 bases, with 9 bases separating them. CDR3 amino acids: CASSPGDSGANVLTF. For the CDR3, the DNA is TGCGCCAGCAGCCCCGGGGACTCTGGGGCCAACGTCCTGACTTTC.

Of note for this clone: One end of the junction is discordant with germline, which a read error may explain. The chain employs TRBV2 and TRBJ1-2, with D maybe TRBD1 (6 bases). This CDR3 region has 15 residues. Germline V gene lookup returns CDR1 SNHLY and CDR2 FYNNEI. CDR3 loop: CASTEWRGPNYGYTF. The CDR3 bases are TGTGCCAGCACTGAATGGCGGGGGCCTAACTATGGCTACACCTTC.

V gene TRBV5-4 combines with J gene TRBJ1-6, with D tentatively TRBD1 (6 bases). Germline CDR1 reads SGHNT; CDR2 reads YYREEE (reference sequence). Trimming took off 4 bases at V and 10 bases at J, with 18 bases between the two ends. The CDR3 is made up of 15 amino acids. CDR3: CASSMSGTMGSPLHF. In DNA form, the CDR3 reads TGTGCCAGCAGCATGTCCGGGACAATGGGCTCACCCCTCCACTTT. Looking up the rest from reference TRBV5-4 and TRBJ1-6 gives the full variable domain: ETGVTQSPTHLIKTRGQQVTLRCSSQSGHNTVSWYQQALGQGPQFIFQYYREEENGRGNFPPRFSGLQFPNYSSELNVNALELDDSALYLCASSMSGTMGSPLHFGNGTRLTVT.

Here the CDR3 reads CASSLGRGQGVAQHF. The CDR3 DNA sequence: TGTGCCAGCAGCTTGGGTAGGGGCCAAGGGGTGGCCCAGCATTTT. The rearrangement joins TRBV5-6 to TRBJ1-5; the D gene is possibly TRBD1 (5 bases). CDR1 and CDR2 (germline): SGHDT, YYEEEE. The CDR3 sequence is 15 residues long. Trimming removed 0 bases at V and 11 bases at J, with 18 bases between.

This clone came up once. The chain has TRBV6-4 and TRBJ2-7; 8 bases agree with TRBD1. V shed 0 bases and J 1 base; nucleotides not matched to a gene: 5. Germline assignment: CDR1 MRHNA and CDR2 SNTAGT. The CDR3 length is 16 residues. CDR3 in amino acids: CASSDSKQGGSYEQYF. The CDR3 DNA reads TGTGCCAGCAGTGACTCGAAACAGGGGGGTTCCTACGAGCAGTACTTC.

The V and J genes are TRBV5-1 and TRBJ2-4, with 7 bases matching TRBD1. CDR3 length: 14 residues. CDR1 SGHRS and CDR2 YFSETQ come from the germline V gene. Trimming cost V 6 bases and J 2 bases; bases outside gene matches: 5. The CDR3 region has the DNA TGCGCCAGCAAGACAGGGACAACCAAAAACATTCAGTACTTC. Encoded protein: CASKTGTTKNIQYF.

V is TRBV15 and J is TRBJ1-2, with TRBD1 identical over 8 bases. This CDR3 comprises 15 residues. V was clipped by 4 bases and J by 0 bases; unmatched bases: 4. Germline lookup yields CDR1 LNHNV and CDR2 YYDKDF (reference sequence). CDR3 DNA sequence: TGTGCCACCAGCAAGGGGACAGGAGCTAACTATGGCTACACCTTC. Translating gives CATSKGTGANYGYTF.

This chain links TRBV30 with TRBJ2-3; possibly TRBD1 for D (5 bases). Germline assignment: CDR1 GTSNPN and CDR2 SVGIG (reference sequence). CDR3 length: 12 residues. V lost 7 bases, J lost 0 bases, and 8 bases lay in between. CDR3 DNA sequence: TGTGCCTACCAGGGTAGCACAGATACGCAGTATTTT. This gives the protein CAYQGSTDTQYF.

V and J are TRBV19 and TRBJ2-5; unclear D gene. V was clipped by 8 bases and J by 2 bases, with 6 bases between them. CDR1 is LNHDA, CDR2 SQIVND, per germline (reference sequence). CDR3 length: 11 residues. CDR3 residues: CASEDQETQYF. Here the CDR3 DNA reads TGTGCCAGTGAGGATCAAGAGACCCAGTACTTC. The full variable domain, in which reference TRBV19 and TRBJ2-5 provide the parts outside the CDR3, is DGGITQSPKYLFRKEGQNVTLSCEQNLNHDAMYWYRQDPGQGLRLIYYSQIVNDFQKGDIAEGYSVSREKKESFPLTVTSAQKNPTAFYLCASEDQETQYFGPGTRLLVL.

This clone occurred a few times. The chain links TRBV5-6 to TRBJ2-7; D unresolved. Deletions cut 1 base from V and 0 bases from J, with 11 bases between. CDR1 and CDR2 (germline): SGHDT, YYEEEE. The CDR3 has 15 residues. This CDR3 reads CASSLWRQSSYEQYF. The CDR3 nucleotides are TGTGCCAGCAGCTTGTGGCGGCAGAGCTCCTACGAGCAGTACTTC.

CDR3 region: CASSPREKGTNEKLFF. The CDR3 DNA sequence: TGTGCCAGCTCACCACGGGAAAAGGGGACTAATGAAAAACTGTTTTTT. J is TRBJ1-4 and V is TRBV18; the D gene is possibly TRBD1 (5 bases). Germline V gene lookup returns CDR1 KGHSH and CDR2 LQKENI. CDR3 length: 16 amino acids. V lost 1 base, J lost 2 bases, and 11 bases lay in between.

This rearrangement joins TRBV5-1 to TRBJ1-4, with 7 bases aligning to TRBD1. The J segment lost 2 bases and the V segment lost 6 bases, leaving 4 bases of the junction unmatched. The CDR3 loop spans 14 amino acids. CDR1 is SGHRS, CDR2 YFSETQ, per germline. The CDR3 spells CASTQGGTNEKLFF. The CDR3, as DNA: TGCGCCAGCACGCAGGGGGGCACTAATGAAAAACTGTTTTTT.